What follows is one T cell receptor beta chain and its context. Antigen specificity is unknown. The ends were cut back, 3 bases at V and 5 bases at J, with 14 bases in the middle. Germline V lookup: CDR1 SGHTS, CDR2 YDEGEE. The CDR3 runs to 14 residues. The data were obtained in a study of shared clonotypes between healthy human individuals. Sorted-subset replicate PCR reactions contained approximately 190 ng DNA, corresponding to some 29,000 T cell genomes. As processed by the authors: ImmunoSEQ output held junction-only sequences without quality scores, so filtering differed. The repertoire was sequenced with immunoSEQ multiplex PCR; TCRdb's copy has only in-frame clones and lacks some. That table gives V, J and clone size, and the DNA gave D and trimming. Of about 1 million clones in the sample, 65% to 75% are singletons; the top ten hold over 1.3%. Naive CD45RA+ and memory CD45RA-negative subsets were split from CD4+ cells.

Study conclusions and caveats: Naive subsets tended to show greater estimated richness than memory subsets.

V and J are TRBV5-8 and TRBJ2-5, with D uncertain. The sequence was obtained from a man younger than 30 in good health. Sequencing was carried out using memory CD4+ T cells sorted from blood. Regarding subset: CD45RA-negative fraction. The CDR3 spells CASSSGNKGETQYF. Here the CDR3 DNA reads TGTGCCAGCAGCTCTGGGAATAAAGGGGAGACCCAGTACTTC.